These 20 T cell receptor beta chains share one sample of origin, sequenced in a study of cytomegalovirus exposure and HLA in healthy donors. The PCR contained 60 Vbeta and 13 Jbeta primers. Some clones are missing from TCRdb's copy, which holds only in-frame ones; the method was immunoSEQ multiplex PCR. The sample holds approximately 150,000 clones, more than 75% seen once. The sequenced sample consisted of PBMCs. The receptor source for this set is a human donor in good health.

The chain couples TRBV6-6 to TRBJ2-7; D perhaps matches TRBD1 (5 bases). The CDR3 extends over 16 amino acids. Looked up from germline, CDR1 is MNHNY and CDR2 is SVGAGI (reference sequence). V lost 0 bases to trimming and J lost 1 base, with 13 bases between them. The CDR3 spells CASSYSIGAHSYEQYF. The CDR3 nucleotides are TGTGCCAGCAGTTACTCGATAGGGGCACATTCCTACGAGCAGTACTTC.

The genes are TRBV28 and TRBJ1-5; 7 bases are a match to TRBD1. The V segment lost 5 bases and the J segment 7 bases; nucleotides outside the gene matches: 11. Germline assignment: CDR1 MDHEN and CDR2 SYDVKM. The CDR3 is 15 residues long. CDR3 DNA sequence: TGTGCCAGCAGTCCATCAGACAGGGTTTTACAGCCCCAGCATTTT. Residues: CASSPSDRVLQPQHF.

The V call is TRBV6-6, the J call TRBJ1-1, with D tentatively TRBD1 (5 bases). Germline V gene data show CDR1 as MNHNY and CDR2 as SVGAGI (reference sequence). V lost 5 bases to trimming and J lost 0 bases, with 13 bases between them. The length of the CDR3 is 15 residues. Here the CDR3 reads CASSQGSGLNTEAFF. In nucleotides, the CDR3 is TGTGCCAGCAGTCAAGGGTCAGGGCTGAACACTGAAGCTTTCTTT.

This clone has only a few counts. The rearrangement links TRBV9 to TRBJ2-3; tentative D call: TRBD2 (6 bases). Trimming shortened V by 2 bases and J by 2 bases, and 18 bases separated the two germline ends. In germline, CDR1 is SGDLS, CDR2 YYNGEE. This CDR3 is 17 amino acids long. The DNA of the CDR3 is TGTGCCAGCAGCGTGGCAGCTGGGGGGTGGAACACAGATACGCAGTATTTT. Translated, it gives CASSVAAGGWNTDTQYF.

The CDR3 protein is CASSSRTGSGEQYF. The DNA of the CDR3 is TGTGCCAGCAGCTCCCGGACAGGGTCGGGGGAGCAGTACTTC. The V and J genes are TRBV7-6 and TRBJ2-7, with TRBD1 matching 8 bases. Germline CDR1 reads SGHVS; CDR2 reads FNYEAQ. The junction had 9 bases not matched to a gene; V was cut back by 4 bases and J by 7 bases. The CDR3 extends over 14 amino acids.

The chain combines TRBV7-6 with TRBJ2-3; TRBD2 matches 9 bases. Losses at the gene ends were 5 bases for V and 5 bases for J; bases not matched to a gene: 14. This CDR3 is built from 17 residues. Germline values: CDR1 SGHVS, CDR2 FNYEAQ. This chain's CDR3 is CASSHLVSSGNIDTQYF. In DNA, the CDR3 is TGTGCCAGCAGCCACCTTGTTTCTAGCGGGAATATAGATACGCAGTATTTT.

This rearrangement joins TRBV7-2 to TRBJ2-7, with D perhaps TRBD2 (6 bases). Germline values: CDR1 SGHTA, CDR2 FQGNSA. Trimming left V 5 bases short and J 7 bases short, with 18 bases between. The CDR3 covers 14 residues. The CDR3 sequence: CASSREQSGGEQYF. CDR3 coding DNA: TGTGCCAGCAGCCGGGAGCAGAGCGGTGGTGAGCAGTACTTC.

The gene calls are TRBV19 and TRBJ1-6, with 8 bases lining up with TRBD1. The V gene's germline CDR1 is LNHDA and CDR2 SQIVND (reference sequence). The CDR3 length is 15 residues. The junction had 9 bases not matched to a gene; V was cut back by 6 bases and J by 8 bases. CDR3 in amino acids: CASSPDRGADSPLHF. CDR3 coding DNA: TGTGCCAGTAGCCCTGACAGGGGAGCGGATTCACCCCTCCACTTT.

This chain connects TRBV27 to TRBJ1-5; D is unresolved. This CDR3 is 14 amino acids long. CDR1 is MNHEY and CDR2 is SMNVEV in the germline V gene (reference sequence). Trimming took 4 bases from V and 3 from J, leaving 10 bases between them. CDR3: CASSSGSSNQPQHF. DNA for the CDR3: TGTGCCAGCAGTTCGGGGTCCTCCAATCAGCCCCAGCATTTT.

V gene TRBV4-3 combines with J gene TRBJ2-3; 10 nucleotides match TRBD2. Per germline, CDR1 LGHNA and CDR2 YSLEER. J gave up 2 bases and V 0 bases, and 5 bases lay outside the gene matches. This CDR3 contains 17 residues. This CDR3 is CASSQDLSGRSTDTQYF. The CDR3 coding sequence is TGCGCCAGCAGCCAAGATCTTAGCGGGAGGTCCACAGATACGCAGTATTTT.

The chain is built from TRBV6-1 and TRBJ2-7, with D perhaps TRBD2 (7 bases). The CDR3 is 14 residues long. Germline V gives CDR1 MNHNS, CDR2 SASEGT. Trimming took off 1 base at V and 4 bases at J, with 11 bases between the two ends. The CDR3 region is CASSEGEGGYEQYF. For the CDR3, the DNA is TGTGCCAGCAGTGAAGGGGAGGGGGGTTACGAGCAGTACTTC.

On this clone itself: Compared with germline, one end of the junction differs, possibly owing to a read error. This chain uses TRBV6-5 with TRBJ1-2; perhaps TRBD1 as D (5 bases). From germline, CDR1 is MNHEY and CDR2 SVGAGI. This CDR3 contains 15 residues. Here the CDR3 DNA reads TGTGCCAGCAGTTACGGGCAGGGAGGAGGTTATGGCTACCCCTTC. Translated: CASSYGQGGGYGYPF.

V usage is TRBV18 and J usage is TRBJ2-7; D not certain. The germline gives CDR1 KGHSH, CDR2 LQKENI. Trimming cost V 2 bases and J 6 bases, with 8 bases left between them. The CDR3 is 12 amino acids. CDR3 DNA: TGTGCCAGCTCACCAGGGCCAGTCGAGCAGTACTTC. Translation: CASSPGPVEQYF.

V usage is TRBV23-1 and J usage is TRBJ2-3, with D unclear. TRBV23-1 is an ORF; its function is uncertain. The V gene lost 2 bases and the J gene lost 1 base, with 4 bases spanning the gap. The CDR3 extends over 13 amino acids. Here the CDR3 reads CASSQPCTDTQYF. For the CDR3, the DNA is TGCGCCAGCAGTCAACCATGCACAGATACGCAGTATTTT.

The rearrangement uses TRBV19 and TRBJ2-2, with 11 bases identical to TRBD2. Germline V gene lookup returns CDR1 LNHDA and CDR2 SQIVND (reference sequence). With V trimmed by 6 bases and J by 0 bases, 0 bases remained unmatched. The CDR3 covers 15 residues. CDR3 amino acids: CASRGLAANTGELFF. The CDR3 nucleotides are TGTGCCAGTAGGGGACTAGCGGCGAACACCGGGGAGCTGTTTTTT.

This chain connects TRBV15 to TRBJ2-5; 7 positions agree with TRBD1. V shed 5 bases, J shed 2 bases, and the junction held 8 bases outside the gene matches. Germline CDR1 and CDR2: LNHNV and YYDKDF (reference sequence). This CDR3 comprises 15 residues. CDR3 amino acids: CATSPGGTLQETQYF. DNA of the CDR3: TGTGCCACCAGCCCAGGGGGAACTCTACAAGAGACCCAGTACTTC.

This rearrangement joins TRBV7-8 to TRBJ2-1, with 12 bases aligning to TRBD2. V trimming: 1 base; J trimming: 8 bases; junction bases outside the gene matches: 3. Germline CDR1 reads SGHVS; CDR2 reads FQNEAQ. This CDR3 contains 15 residues. The CDR3 DNA is TGTGCCAGCAGCTTAGGACTAGCGGGAGTCGATGAGCAGTTCTTC. Translated: CASSLGLAGVDEQFF.

The V call is TRBV28, the J call TRBJ2-7; D uncertain. This CDR3 is 13 amino acids long. Germline V gene data show CDR1 as MDHEN and CDR2 as SYDVKM. The V end lost 3 bases, the J end lost 5 bases, and 11 bases lay between the germline ends. The CDR3 bases are TGTGCCAGCAGTTTGATAGTCGAGGACGAGCAGTACTTC. This sequence encodes CASSLIVEDEQYF.

V and J are TRBV7-9 and TRBJ2-7; 9 bases align to TRBD1. V was clipped by 0 bases and J by 4 bases; unmatched bases: 4. Per germline, CDR1 SEHNR and CDR2 FQNEAQ (reference sequence). The CDR3 totals 15 residues. The CDR3 loop is CASSLAIGTGYEQYF. DNA of the CDR3: TGTGCCAGCAGCTTAGCGATTGGGACAGGGTACGAGCAGTACTTC.

The V gene is TRBV7-9, the J gene TRBJ2-7, with TRBD1 matching 7 bases. The V gene's germline CDR1 is SEHNR and CDR2 FQNEAQ (reference sequence). The CDR3 runs 11 residues. The junction had 3 bases not matched to a gene; V was cut back by 5 bases and J by 8 bases. CDR3 sequence reads: CASSVQGKQYF. For the CDR3, the DNA is TGTGCCAGCAGCGTACAGGGGAAGCAGTACTTC.